This TCR beta chain is from a study of blood T cells in healthy people across ages. This clonotype was counted a single time. Antigen: not known. General study findings and limits: Greater diversity and more naive CD4+ cells were seen in long-lived donors than in aged donors. Samples with more naive T cells showed higher observed beta diversity.

Germline V gene sequence: CDR1 SGHTA, CDR2 FQGNSA. V gave up 1 base and J gave up 3 bases; unmatched junction bases: 9. CDR3 length: 18 amino acids. Together with a sample-barcoded 5' primer, a J-beta primer mix was included in a second PCR lasting about 6 to 12 cycles. TCRdb redid the calling of the 5' RACE reads with MiXCR, one entry per CDR3 protein. The table lists roughly 860,000 distinct CDR3 sequences, around 62% of them singletons. Peripheral blood samples of 9 to 10 milliliters were drawn from each donor. Sequencing was performed on blood. V gene TRBV7-2 combines with J gene TRBJ2-3; 11 bases line up with TRBD2. The TCR sequence derives from a man aged 30 to 45 in good health. The CDR3, as DNA: TGTGCCAGCAGCTTAGTGGGCCAGCTAGCGGGGGGAACAGATACGCAGTATTTT. The encoded protein is CASSLVGQLAGGTDTQYF.